This T cell receptor beta chain was identified during a study of PD-L1 blockade in urothelial cancer. Overall study: Blood was analyzed 3 weeks (second dose) and 6 weeks after treatment start.

At least ten counts were recorded for this clone. CDR1 is LNHDA, CDR2 SQIVND, per germline (reference sequence). V was shortened by 5 bases and J by 0 bases, with 14 bases between the two germline ends. The CDR3 loop spans 16 amino acids. Assay: immunoSEQ multiplex PCR; the TCRdb copy retains only in-frame clones and omits some. The sample consists of about 56,000 clones, over 75% of them appearing once. Time point reported: pretreatment peripheral blood. Between 1 and 8 samples per patient were obtained, pretreatment and on-treatment. Sample: PBMCs, taken around atezolizumab (anti-PD-L1) treatment. The chain uses TRBV19 and TRBJ1-3; weak D call: TRBD1 (5 bases). The TCR originated in a man between 65 and 85 years old with urothelial cancer. DNA for the CDR3: TGTGCCAGTAGTCTGTCGACAGTCTACTCTGGAAACACCATATATTTT. It yields the protein CASSLSTVYSGNTIYF.